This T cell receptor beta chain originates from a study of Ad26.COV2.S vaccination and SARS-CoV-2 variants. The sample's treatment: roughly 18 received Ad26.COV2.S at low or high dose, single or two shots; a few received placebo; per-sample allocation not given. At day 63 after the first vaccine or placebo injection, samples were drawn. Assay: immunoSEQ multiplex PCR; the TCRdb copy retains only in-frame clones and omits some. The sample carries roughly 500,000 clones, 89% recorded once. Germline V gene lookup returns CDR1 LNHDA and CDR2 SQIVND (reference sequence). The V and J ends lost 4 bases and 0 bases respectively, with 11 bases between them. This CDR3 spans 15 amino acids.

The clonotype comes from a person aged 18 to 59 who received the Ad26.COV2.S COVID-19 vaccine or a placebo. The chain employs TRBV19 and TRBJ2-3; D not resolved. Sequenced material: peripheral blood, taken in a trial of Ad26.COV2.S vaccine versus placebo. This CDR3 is CASSSYGRSTDTQYF. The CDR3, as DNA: TGTGCCAGTAGTAGCTACGGTCGAAGCACAGATACGCAGTATTTT.